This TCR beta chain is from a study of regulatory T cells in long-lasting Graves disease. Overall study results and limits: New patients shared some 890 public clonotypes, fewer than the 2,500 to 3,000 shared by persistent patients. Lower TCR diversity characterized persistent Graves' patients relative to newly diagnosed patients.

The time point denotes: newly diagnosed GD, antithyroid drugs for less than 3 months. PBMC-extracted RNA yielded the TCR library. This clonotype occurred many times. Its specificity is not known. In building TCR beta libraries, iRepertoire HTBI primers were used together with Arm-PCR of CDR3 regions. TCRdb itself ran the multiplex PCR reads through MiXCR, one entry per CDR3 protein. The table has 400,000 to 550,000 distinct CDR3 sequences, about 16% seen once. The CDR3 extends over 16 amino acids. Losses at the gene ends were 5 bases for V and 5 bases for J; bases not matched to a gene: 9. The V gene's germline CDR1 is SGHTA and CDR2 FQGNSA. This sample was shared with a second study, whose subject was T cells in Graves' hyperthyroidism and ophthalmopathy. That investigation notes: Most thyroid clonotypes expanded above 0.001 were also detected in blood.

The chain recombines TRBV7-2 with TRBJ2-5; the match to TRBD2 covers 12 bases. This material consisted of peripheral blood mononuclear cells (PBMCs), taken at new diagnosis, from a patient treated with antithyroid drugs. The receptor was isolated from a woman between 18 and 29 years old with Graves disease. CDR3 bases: TGTGCCAGCAGCCCCGTCTTTACTAGCGGGAGGGAGACCCAGTACTTC. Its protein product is CASSPVFTSGRETQYF.